One and the same sample provided the 23 T cell receptor beta chains below, sequenced in a study of blood T cell repertoires in COVID-19. Repertoires were generated with immunoSEQ multiplex PCR, while TCRdb's copy carries only in-frame clones and drops some. The sample shows under 250,000 clones, roughly 81% of them seen only once. The specimen sequenced was peripheral blood. The receptor set was obtained from a man aged 50 to 59 with acute or convalescent COVID-19.

This rearrangement joins TRBV5-1 to TRBJ1-6, with 11 positions matching TRBD1. The trim removed 4 bases at V and 0 bases at J, leaving 6 bases unmatched. The CDR3 consists of 18 residues. Per the germline V gene, CDR1 is SGHRS and CDR2 is YFSETQ. The CDR3 DNA sequence: TGCGCCAGCAGCCTAGGGACAGGGGGAGGCTCCTATAATTCACCCCTCCACTTT. This sequence encodes CASSLGTGGGSYNSPLHF.

J is TRBJ2-7 and V is TRBV5-1, with 7 bases matching TRBD1. Germline lookup yields CDR1 SGHRS and CDR2 YFSETQ. Trimming cost V 4 bases and J 5 bases; bases outside gene matches: 6. CDR3 length: 13 residues. The CDR3 protein is CASSPGQAHEQYF. The DNA for the CDR3 is TGCGCCAGCAGCCCCGGACAGGCCCACGAGCAGTACTTC.

The chain recombines TRBV15 with TRBJ2-1; the D gene is possibly TRBD2 (6 bases). In germline, CDR1 is LNHNV, CDR2 YYDKDF (reference sequence). There are 15 residues in the CDR3. V was cut by 3 bases and J by 2 bases, with 11 bases left in between. The CDR3 sequence is CATSRWRGAYNEQFF. The CDR3 nucleotides read TGTGCCACCAGCAGGTGGCGGGGAGCCTACAATGAGCAGTTCTTC.

The rearrangement uses TRBV5-4 and TRBJ1-1; 7 nucleotides match TRBD1. In germline, CDR1 is SGHNT, CDR2 YYREEE (reference sequence). V trimming: 6 bases; J trimming: 3 bases; junction bases outside the gene matches: 8. The CDR3 contains 14 residues. CDR3 protein: CASTINDRDTEAFF. The CDR3, as DNA: TGTGCCAGCACAATTAACGACAGGGACACTGAAGCTTTCTTT.

The rearrangement joins TRBV5-1 to TRBJ2-5; 9 nucleotides agree with TRBD2. Losses at the gene ends were 4 bases for V and 1 base for J; bases not matched to a gene: 8. The CDR3 is made up of 16 amino acids. CDR1 and CDR2 (germline): SGHRS, YFSETQ. The CDR3 nucleotides are TGCGCCAGCAGCATATTCGCGGGGGGGGCCCAAGAGACCCAGTACTTC. It yields the protein CASSIFAGGAQETQYF.

The chain employs TRBV5-1 and TRBJ2-1; TRBD1 agrees at 7 bases. Germline CDR1 SGHRS, CDR2 YFSETQ. V dropped 5 bases and J dropped 7; count of bases not matched to a gene: 6. The CDR3 consists of 13 residues. For the CDR3, the DNA is TGCGCCAGCAGACAGACAGGGAAGAATGAGCAGTTCTTC. Translating gives CASRQTGKNEQFF.

The chain couples TRBV19 to TRBJ1-3; D is possibly TRBD1 (5 bases). The CDR3 is made up of 15 amino acids. Germline-derived CDR1 and CDR2 are LNHDA and SQIVND (reference sequence). V dropped 5 bases and J dropped 0 bases, with 11 bases sitting between them. The CDR3 sequence is CASSSQGVSGNTIYF. In DNA form, the CDR3 reads TGTGCCAGTAGTTCCCAGGGTGTCTCTGGAAACACCATATATTTT.

V gene TRBV6-5 combines with J gene TRBJ2-1; 9 nucleotides match TRBD2. V lost 8 bases and J lost 10; bases outside the gene matches: 15. The CDR3 totals 15 residues. Per the germline V gene, CDR1 is MNHEY and CDR2 is SVGAGI. The CDR3 DNA reads TGTGCCAGCGCCCAAGCCGCGGGGGGGCCAAGGGAGCAGTTCTTC. Amino acid sequence: CASAQAAGGPREQFF.

As regards this clone: This same CDR3 is encoded by further DNA sequences in the sample. The chain joins TRBV28 to TRBJ1-2; TRBD1 matches 7 bases. The CDR3 runs 14 residues. Germline V gives CDR1 MDHEN, CDR2 SYDVKM. The ends lost 3 bases at V and 4 bases at J; junction bases unmatched: 5. The CDR3 reads CASSLGDSPYGYTF. The DNA for the CDR3 is TGTGCCAGCAGTTTGGGGGACAGCCCCTATGGCTACACCTTC.

The chain recombines TRBV2 with TRBJ1-2; 9 nucleotides agree with TRBD1. This CDR3 is built from 14 residues. Germline lookup yields CDR1 SNHLY and CDR2 FYNNEI. V lost 6 bases, J lost 6 bases, and 8 bases stayed unmatched. The CDR3 DNA reads TGTGCCAGCAGCATCCGGGACAGGGATGATGGCTACACCTTC. Its translation is CASSIRDRDDGYTF.

This clone was found once. This chain joins TRBV4-1 and TRBJ2-7, with a weak D call TRBD2 (5 bases). CDR1 and CDR2 from the germline V gene are MGHRA and YSYEKL. V gave up 1 base and J gave up 0 bases, with 10 bases separating them. The CDR3 extends over 15 amino acids. Here the CDR3 DNA reads TGCGCCAGCAGCCAAGTAACGGGGAGCTCCTACGAGCAGTACTTC. It is translated as CASSQVTGSSYEQYF.

CDR3 amino acids: CSVELGTSGEYEQYF. The CDR3 nucleotides are TGCAGCGTTGAACTCGGGACTAGCGGGGAGTACGAGCAGTACTTC. This chain links TRBV29-1 with TRBJ2-7; 13 bases are shared with TRBD2. The CDR3 consists of 15 residues. CDR1 and CDR2 from the germline V gene are SQVTM and ANQGSEA. V trimming: 2 bases; J trimming: 4 bases; junction bases outside the gene matches: 5.

J is TRBJ1-2 and V is TRBV9; D uncertain. Germline V gene data show CDR1 as SGDLS and CDR2 as YYNGEE. This CDR3 spans 14 amino acids. Trimming stripped 3 bases from V and 1 base from J, with 10 bases between. CDR3 protein: CASSAARGNYGYTF. For the CDR3, the DNA is TGTGCCAGCAGCGCTGCGAGAGGTAACTATGGCTACACCTTC. The whole variable domain, filled in from reference TRBV9 and TRBJ1-2, reads DSGVTQTPKHLITATGQRVTLRCSPRSGDLSVYWYQQSLDQGLQFLIQYYNGEERAKGNILERFSAQQFPDLHSELNLSSLELGDSALYFCASSAARGNYGYTFGSGTRLTVV.

V usage is TRBV24-1 and J usage is TRBJ2-5, with TRBD2 identical over 7 bases. CDR3 length equals 14 residues. After removal of 3 bases from V and 5 bases from J, the junction contained 5 bases not matched to a gene. In germline, CDR1 is KGHDR, CDR2 SFDVKD. The CDR3, as DNA: TGTGCCACCAGTGATCCCGGGAGGCCTGAGACCCAGTACTTC. Amino acid sequence: CATSDPGRPETQYF.

The genes are TRBV12-5 and TRBJ2-3; TRBD2 might be the D (5 bases). This CDR3 is built from 14 residues. The germline CDR1 and CDR2 sequences are LGHNT and FRNRAP. Trimming took off 7 bases at V and 5 bases at J, with 16 bases between the two ends. The CDR3 DNA follows: TGTGCTAGTGTCTCAGTTAGGGAGAGAGATACGCAGTATTTT. Translating gives CASVSVRERDTQYF.

This chain links TRBV11-2 with TRBJ2-5; no clear D. This CDR3 comprises 14 residues. The V gene lost 4 bases and the J gene lost 2 bases, with 11 bases spanning the gap. Germline CDR1 and CDR2: SGHAT and FQNNGV. Here the CDR3 DNA reads TGTGCCAGCAGCTCTCCTTGGCGGCAAGAGACCCAGTACTTC. Its translation: CASSSPWRQETQYF.

This chain joins TRBV15 and TRBJ1-6; TRBD1 aligns across 8 bases. V shed 4 bases, J shed 10 bases, and the junction held 9 bases outside the gene matches. The CDR3 extends over 15 amino acids. Per germline, CDR1 LNHNV and CDR2 YYDKDF (reference sequence). CDR3 coding DNA: TGTGCCACCAGCACTTCCGGGACAGGCGTCTCACCCCTCCACTTT. It codes for CATSTSGTGVSPLHF.

The V call is TRBV5-1, the J call TRBJ2-7; tentatively, D is TRBD1 (6 bases). This CDR3 region has 14 residues. The V end lost 2 bases, the J end lost 5 bases, and 14 bases lay between the germline ends. Germline CDR1 reads SGHRS; CDR2 reads YFSETQ. CDR3 amino acids: CASSFQGIRDEQYF. The CDR3 nucleotides read TGCGCCAGCAGCTTCCAGGGGATCCGGGACGAGCAGTACTTC. Combining the CDR3 with reference TRBV5-1 and TRBJ2-7 gives the whole variable domain KAGVTQTPRYLIKTRGQQVTLSCSPISGHRSVSWYQQTPGQGLQFLFEYFSETQRNKGNFPGRFSGRQFSNSRSEMNVSTLELGDSALYLCASSFQGIRDEQYFGPGTRLTVT.

The chain is built from TRBV5-4 and TRBJ1-3; 7 bases align to TRBD1. This CDR3 comprises 19 residues. The V and J ends lost 4 bases and 4 bases, in that order; junction bases with no gene match: 20. Germline CDR1 SGHNT, CDR2 YYREEE (reference sequence). CDR3 sequence reads: CASSKSTPTGTSSGNTIYF. Written as DNA, the CDR3 is TGTGCCAGCAGCAAATCTACTCCGACAGGGACGTCTTCCGGAAACACCATATATTTT.

V and J are TRBV7-6 and TRBJ1-5; D perhaps matches TRBD1 (5 bases). V was cut by 5 bases and J by 6 bases, with 11 bases left in between. CDR1 is SGHVS, CDR2 FNYEAQ, per germline. This CDR3 has 13 residues. CDR3 residues: CASSLQGGQPQHF. The CDR3 nucleotides read TGTGCCAGCAGCCTTCAGGGAGGTCAGCCCCAGCATTTT. The full variable domain, its missing parts supplied by reference TRBV7-6 and TRBJ1-5, is GAGVSQSPRYKVTKRGQDVALRCDPISGHVSLYWYRQALGQGPEFLTYFNYEAQQDKSGLPNDRFSAERPEGSISTLTIQRTEQRDSAMYRCASSLQGGQPQHFGDGTRLSIL.

This clone showed up just a few times. Written as DNA, the CDR3 is TGTGCCATCAGCCCCGTGCGGGGGGCGACAGGGAGCCCCTACAATGAGCAGTTCTTC. Translation gives CAISPVRGATGSPYNEQFF. The genes are TRBV10-3 and TRBJ2-1, with D tentatively TRBD2 (8 bases). CDR1 is ENHRY and CDR2 is SYGVKD in the germline V gene. The CDR3 sequence is 19 residues long. V lost 6 bases and J lost 2, with 26 bases in between.

The rearrangement joins TRBV5-5 to TRBJ2-2; D might be TRBD1 (6 bases). Per germline, CDR1 SGHKS and CDR2 YYEKEE (reference sequence). Trimming cost V 0 bases and J 2 bases, with 11 bases left between them. This CDR3 is 16 amino acids long. CDR3 bases: TGTGCCAGCAGCTTGGGTCTTGGGGGCAACACCGGGGAGCTGTTTTTT. Its protein is CASSLGLGGNTGELFF.

The genes are TRBV6-4 and TRBJ1-1; D remains unclear. The CDR3 spans 13 residues. Germline assignment: CDR1 MRHNA and CDR2 SNTAGT. V was shortened by 8 bases and J by 0 bases, with 10 bases between the two germline ends. The CDR3 nucleotides are TGTGCCAGCTCGTCAGGCTTGAACACTGAAGCTTTCTTT. Translated: CASSSGLNTEAFF.